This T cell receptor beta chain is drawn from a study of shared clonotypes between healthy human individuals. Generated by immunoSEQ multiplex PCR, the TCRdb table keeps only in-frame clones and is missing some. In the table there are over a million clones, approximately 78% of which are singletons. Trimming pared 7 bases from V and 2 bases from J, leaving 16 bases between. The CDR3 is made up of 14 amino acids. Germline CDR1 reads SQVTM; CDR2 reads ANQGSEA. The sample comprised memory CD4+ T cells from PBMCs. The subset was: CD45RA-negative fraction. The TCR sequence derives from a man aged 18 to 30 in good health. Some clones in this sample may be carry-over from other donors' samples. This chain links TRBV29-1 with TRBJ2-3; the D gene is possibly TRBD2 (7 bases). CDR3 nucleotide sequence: TGCAGCGGGGGGGCTAGCGGCTCCACAGATACGCAGTATTTT. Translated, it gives CSGGASGSTDTQYF.